Sequencing of this TCR beta chain was carried out in a study of human T cells and chemical hapten exposure. Study-level findings and limits: Large CDR3 similarity clusters arose significantly more often from expanded TCRs than from controls. DPC sensitization left the count of TCRs above 1 in 1000 unchanged.

In the case of this clonotype: Its antigen is as yet unknown.

TCRdb called the RACE reads again in MiXCR, with one record for every CDR3 protein. Among just under 350,000 distinct CDR3 sequences listed, around 6.9% were seen once. Per germline, CDR1 MNHNS and CDR2 SASEGT. The CDR3 extends over 16 amino acids. V shed 6 bases and J 8 bases; nucleotides not matched to a gene: 15. Regarding time point: patch test 1, 2 weeks after DPC sensitization. Treatment noted: therapeutic diphenylcyclopropenone sensitization with weekly scalp DPC. Every patch test was put on after a blood sample was taken. The chain combines TRBV6-1 with TRBJ2-1; TRBD2 aligns across 8 bases. The TCR was taken from a woman aged 18-29 years with alopecia areata. Some clones in this sample may be carry-over from other donors' samples. Material: whole blood, obtained in connection with sensitization to the hapten diphenylcyclopropenone (DPC). CDR3 in DNA: TGTGCCAGCAGAGAAATAGCGGGGCGCCGGGGAGATGAGCAGTTCTTC. It encodes CASREIAGRRGDEQFF.